This T cell receptor beta chain was recorded in a study of cytomegalovirus exposure and HLA in healthy donors. Study results and limitations: TCR clusters originating in the first cohort tended to co-occur in the 110 or so validation repertoires, according to a later analysis.

In regard to this clone: Its antigen is unknown.

The repertoire was sequenced with immunoSEQ multiplex PCR; TCRdb's copy has only in-frame clones and lacks some. The data hold about 360,000 clones, with about nine tenths observed a single time. Sequenced input: PBMCs. This TCR was sampled from a young woman in good health and CMV-seronegative.

The CDR3: CASTKGHLNEQFF. CDR3 nucleotide sequence: TGTGCCAGCACCAAGGGACATCTCAATGAGCAGTTCTTC. The chain is built from TRBV6-5 and TRBJ2-1; possible D gene TRBD1, 6 bases. The CDR3 is 13 residues long. V was trimmed by 7 bases and J by 6 bases, leaving 13 bases between them. The germline CDR1 and CDR2 sequences are MNHEY and SVGAGI.